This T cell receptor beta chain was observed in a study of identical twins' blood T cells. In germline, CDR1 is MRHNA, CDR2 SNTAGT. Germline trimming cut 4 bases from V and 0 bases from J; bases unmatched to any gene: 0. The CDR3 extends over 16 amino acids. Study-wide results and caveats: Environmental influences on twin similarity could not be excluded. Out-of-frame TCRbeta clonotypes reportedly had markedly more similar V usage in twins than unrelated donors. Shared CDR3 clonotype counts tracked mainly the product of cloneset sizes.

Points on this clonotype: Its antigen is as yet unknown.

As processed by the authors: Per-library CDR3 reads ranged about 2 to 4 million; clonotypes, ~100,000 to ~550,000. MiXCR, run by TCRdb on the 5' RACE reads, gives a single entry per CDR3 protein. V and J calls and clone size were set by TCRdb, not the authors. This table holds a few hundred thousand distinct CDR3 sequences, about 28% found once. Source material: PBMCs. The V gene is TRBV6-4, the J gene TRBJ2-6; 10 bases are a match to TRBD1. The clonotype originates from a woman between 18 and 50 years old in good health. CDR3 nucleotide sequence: TGTGCCAGCAGTGGGACAGGGGGCTCTGGGGCCAACGTCCTGACTTTC. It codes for CASSGTGGSGANVLTF.